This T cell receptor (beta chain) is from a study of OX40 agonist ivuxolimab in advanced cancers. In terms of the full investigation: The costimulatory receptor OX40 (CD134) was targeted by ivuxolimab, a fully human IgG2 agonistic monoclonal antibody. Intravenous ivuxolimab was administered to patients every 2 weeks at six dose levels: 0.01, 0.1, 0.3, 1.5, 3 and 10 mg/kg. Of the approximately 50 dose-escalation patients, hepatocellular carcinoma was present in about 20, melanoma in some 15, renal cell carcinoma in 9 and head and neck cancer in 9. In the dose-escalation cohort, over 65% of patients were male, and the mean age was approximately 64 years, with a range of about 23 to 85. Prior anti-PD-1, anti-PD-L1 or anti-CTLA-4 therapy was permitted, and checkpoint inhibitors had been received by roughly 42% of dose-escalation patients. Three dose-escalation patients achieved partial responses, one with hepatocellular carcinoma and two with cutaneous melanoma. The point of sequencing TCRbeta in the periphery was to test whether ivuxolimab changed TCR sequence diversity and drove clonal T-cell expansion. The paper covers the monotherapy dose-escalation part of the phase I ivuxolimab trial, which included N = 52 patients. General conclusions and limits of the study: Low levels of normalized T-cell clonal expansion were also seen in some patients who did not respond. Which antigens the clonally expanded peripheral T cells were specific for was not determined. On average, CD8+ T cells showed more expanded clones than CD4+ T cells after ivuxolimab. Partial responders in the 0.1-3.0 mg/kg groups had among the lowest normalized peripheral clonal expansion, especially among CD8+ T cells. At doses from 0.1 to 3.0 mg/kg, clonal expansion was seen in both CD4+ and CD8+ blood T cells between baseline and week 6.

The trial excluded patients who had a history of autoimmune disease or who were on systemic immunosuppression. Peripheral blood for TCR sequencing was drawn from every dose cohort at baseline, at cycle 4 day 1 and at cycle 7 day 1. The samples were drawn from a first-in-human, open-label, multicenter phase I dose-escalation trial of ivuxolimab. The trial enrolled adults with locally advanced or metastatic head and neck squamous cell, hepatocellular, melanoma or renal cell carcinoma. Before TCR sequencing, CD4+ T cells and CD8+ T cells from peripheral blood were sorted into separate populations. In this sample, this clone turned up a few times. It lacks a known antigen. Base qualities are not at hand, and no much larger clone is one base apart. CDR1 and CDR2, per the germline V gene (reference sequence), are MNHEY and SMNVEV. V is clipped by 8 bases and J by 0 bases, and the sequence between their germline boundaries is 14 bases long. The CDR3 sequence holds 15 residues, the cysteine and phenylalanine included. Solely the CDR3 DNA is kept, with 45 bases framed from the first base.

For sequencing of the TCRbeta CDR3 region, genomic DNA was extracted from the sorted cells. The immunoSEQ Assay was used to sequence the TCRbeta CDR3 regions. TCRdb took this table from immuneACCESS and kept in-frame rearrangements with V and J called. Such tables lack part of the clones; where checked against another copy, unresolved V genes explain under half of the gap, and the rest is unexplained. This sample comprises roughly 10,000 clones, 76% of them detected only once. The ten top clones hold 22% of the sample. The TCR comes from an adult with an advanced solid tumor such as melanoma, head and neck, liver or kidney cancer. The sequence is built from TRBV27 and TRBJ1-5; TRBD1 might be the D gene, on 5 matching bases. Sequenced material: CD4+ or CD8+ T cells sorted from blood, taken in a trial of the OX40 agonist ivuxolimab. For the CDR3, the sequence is CASRRGGNSNQPQHF. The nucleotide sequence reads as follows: TGTGCCAGCCGCCGGGGGGGAAATAGCAATCAGCCCCAGCATTTT.